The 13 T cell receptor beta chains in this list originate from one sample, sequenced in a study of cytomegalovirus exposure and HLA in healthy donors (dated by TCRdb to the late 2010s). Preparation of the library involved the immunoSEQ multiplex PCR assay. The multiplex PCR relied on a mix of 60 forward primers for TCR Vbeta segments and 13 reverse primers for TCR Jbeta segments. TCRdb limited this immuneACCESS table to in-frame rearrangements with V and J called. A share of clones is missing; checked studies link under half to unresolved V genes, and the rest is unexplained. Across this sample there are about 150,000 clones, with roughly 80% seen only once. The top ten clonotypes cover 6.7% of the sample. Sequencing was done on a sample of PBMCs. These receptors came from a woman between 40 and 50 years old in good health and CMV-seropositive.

The CDR3 is CASSARGAGIEAFF. The DNA of the CDR3 is TGCGCCAGCAGCGCCCGCGGGGCCGGAATCGAAGCTTTCTTT. This chain joins TRBV5-1 and TRBJ1-1; weak D call: TRBD1 (5 bases). The ends were cut back, 4 bases at V and 8 bases at J, with 18 bases in the middle. CDR1 is SGHRS, CDR2 YFSETQ, per germline. CDR3 length: 14 residues.

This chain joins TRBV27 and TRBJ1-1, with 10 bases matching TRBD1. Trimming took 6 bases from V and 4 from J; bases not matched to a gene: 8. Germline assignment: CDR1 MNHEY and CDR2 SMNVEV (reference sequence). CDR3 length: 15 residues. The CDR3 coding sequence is TGTGCCAGCAGAACCTGGACAGGGGGTGGCACTGAAGCTTTCTTT. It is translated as CASRTWTGGGTEAFF.

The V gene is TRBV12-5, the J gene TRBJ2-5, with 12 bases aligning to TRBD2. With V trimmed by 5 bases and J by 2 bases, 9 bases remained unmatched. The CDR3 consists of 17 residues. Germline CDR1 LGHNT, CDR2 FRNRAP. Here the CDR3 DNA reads TGTGCTAGTGGTCCGCGACTAGCGGGGGCCATTCAAGAGACCCAGTACTTC. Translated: CASGPRLAGAIQETQYF.

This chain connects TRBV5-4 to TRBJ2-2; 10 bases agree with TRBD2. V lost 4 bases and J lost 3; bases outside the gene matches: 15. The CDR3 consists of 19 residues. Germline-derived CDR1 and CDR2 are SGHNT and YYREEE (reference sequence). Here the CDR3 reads CASSPTIAGGVLYTGELFF. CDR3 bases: TGTGCCAGCAGCCCGACCATAGCGGGGGGAGTGTTGTACACCGGGGAGCTGTTTTTT.

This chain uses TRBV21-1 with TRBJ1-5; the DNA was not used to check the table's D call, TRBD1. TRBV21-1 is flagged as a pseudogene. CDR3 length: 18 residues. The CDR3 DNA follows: TGTGCCAGCAGCACGGGACAGGGGGCTCACGGGGCGAATCAGCCCCAGCATTTT. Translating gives CASSTGQGAHGANQPQHF.

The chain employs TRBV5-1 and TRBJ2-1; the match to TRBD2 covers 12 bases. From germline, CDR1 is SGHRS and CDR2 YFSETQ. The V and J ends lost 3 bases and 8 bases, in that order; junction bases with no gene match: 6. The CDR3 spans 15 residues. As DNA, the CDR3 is TGCGCCAGCAGCTGGGGGGCTAGCGGGGGGGATGAGCAGTTCTTC. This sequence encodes CASSWGASGGDEQFF.

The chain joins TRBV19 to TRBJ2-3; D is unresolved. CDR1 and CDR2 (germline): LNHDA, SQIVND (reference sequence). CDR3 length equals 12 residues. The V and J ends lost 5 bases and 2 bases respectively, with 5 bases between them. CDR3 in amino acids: CASSHFTDTQYF. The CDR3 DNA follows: TGTGCCAGTAGTCACTTCACAGATACGCAGTATTTT.

The CDR3 protein is CASSLTGTGNGYTF. The DNA for the CDR3 is TGTGCCAGCAGCTTAACCGGGACAGGGAACGGCTACACCTTC. The chain recombines TRBV7-9 with TRBJ1-2, with TRBD1 matching over 9 bases. Germline V lookup: CDR1 SEHNR, CDR2 FQNEAQ (reference sequence). The CDR3 totals 14 residues. V gave up 2 bases and J gave up 8 bases; unmatched junction bases: 6.

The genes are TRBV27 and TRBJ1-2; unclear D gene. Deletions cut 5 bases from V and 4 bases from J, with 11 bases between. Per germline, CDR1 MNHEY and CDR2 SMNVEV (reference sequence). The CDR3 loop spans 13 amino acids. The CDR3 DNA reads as TGTGCCAGCAGTCCGTCGGTCACCTATGGCTACACCTTC. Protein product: CASSPSVTYGYTF.

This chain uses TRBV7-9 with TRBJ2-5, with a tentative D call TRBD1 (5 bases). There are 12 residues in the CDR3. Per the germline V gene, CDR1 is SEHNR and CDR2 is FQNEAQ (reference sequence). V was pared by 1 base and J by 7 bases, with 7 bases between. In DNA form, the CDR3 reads TGTGCCAGCAGCTTAGATAGGGGGACCCAGTACTTC. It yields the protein CASSLDRGTQYF.

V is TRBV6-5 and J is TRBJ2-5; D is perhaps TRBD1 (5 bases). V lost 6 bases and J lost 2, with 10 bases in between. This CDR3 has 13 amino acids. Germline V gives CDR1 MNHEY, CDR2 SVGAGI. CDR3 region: CASSQGQQETQYF. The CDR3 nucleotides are TGTGCCAGCAGCCAGGGTCAGCAAGAGACCCAGTACTTC.

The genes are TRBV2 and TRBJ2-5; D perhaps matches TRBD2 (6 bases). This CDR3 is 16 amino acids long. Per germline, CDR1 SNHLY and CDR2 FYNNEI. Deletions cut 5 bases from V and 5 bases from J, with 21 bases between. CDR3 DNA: TGTGCCAGCAGTACCCGGAGGGATGGCGGGGTGGAGACCCAGTACTTC. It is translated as CASSTRRDGGVETQYF.

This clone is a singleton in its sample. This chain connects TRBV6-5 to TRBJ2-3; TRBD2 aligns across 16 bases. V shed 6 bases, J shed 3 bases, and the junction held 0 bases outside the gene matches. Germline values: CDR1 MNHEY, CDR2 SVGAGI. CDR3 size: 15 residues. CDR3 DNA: TGTGCCAGCAGGGGACTAGCGGGGGGGACAGATACGCAGTATTTT. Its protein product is CASRGLAGGTDTQYF.